The clone carrying this T cell receptor (beta chain) was counted at least ten times. Libraries were prepared by immunoSEQ multiplex PCR; TCRdb keeps only in-frame clonotypes and omits some of them. This table has about 210,000 clones, roughly 84% appearing once. The sample belongs to a study of blood T cell repertoires in COVID-19. About the research overall: PBMCs, B-cell-depleted T cells, or T cells provided the cDNA or gDNA that made up the material.

CDR1 is MNHEY and CDR2 is SVGAGI in the germline V gene. The CDR3 covers 13 residues. V was trimmed by 7 bases and J by 3 bases, leaving 13 bases between them. What was sequenced was PBMCs or T cells enriched from blood (not recorded which). This rearrangement joins TRBV6-5 to TRBJ2-7, with no clear D. This receptor was taken from a man aged 25-45 years in a cohort exposed to, infected with or recovered from COVID-19 (not recorded which). In DNA form, the CDR3 reads TGTGCCAGCAAGGAGCGCCCCAACTACGAGCAGTACTTC. As protein: CASKERPNYEQYF.